The 12 T cell receptor beta chains presented below share a single source sample, sequenced in a study of OX40 agonist ivuxolimab in advanced cancers. Using immunoSEQ multiplex PCR, the repertoire was profiled, and TCRdb retains in-frame clones only, with some absent. The profile covers approximately 70,000 clones, with around 79% appearing a single time and about 5.5% taken by the ten largest. Specimen: CD4+ or CD8+ T cells sorted from blood, collected in a trial of the OX40 agonist ivuxolimab. These receptor sequences come from an adult with an advanced solid tumor such as melanoma, head and neck, liver or kidney cancer.

The CDR3, as DNA: TGTGCCAGCAGCTCATCTTGGGACAGATTCTACGAGCAGTACTTC. The encoded protein is CASSSSWDRFYEQYF. This chain connects TRBV5-8 to TRBJ2-7; 7 nucleotides line up with TRBD1. The V gene's germline CDR1 is SGHTS and CDR2 YDEGEE. With 3 bases clipped from V and 3 bases from J, the junction kept 9 bases outside the gene matches. CDR3 length: 15 residues.

The chain joins TRBV19 to TRBJ1-2, with D perhaps TRBD1 (6 bases). V was clipped by 5 bases and J by 0 bases, with 13 bases between them. Germline CDR1 is LNHDA and CDR2 is SQIVND (reference sequence). The CDR3 totals 15 residues. The CDR3 DNA reads as TGTGCCAGTAGTGTTGACAGGAGCCCTAACTATGGCTACACCTTC. It is translated as CASSVDRSPNYGYTF.

The rearrangement joins TRBV4-3 to TRBJ2-6; tentatively, D is TRBD1 (5 bases). Germline V lookup: CDR1 LGHNA, CDR2 YSLEER. V was pared by 1 base and J by 4 bases, with 8 bases between. There are 15 residues in the CDR3. CDR3 bases: TGCGCCAGCAGCCAAGCAGGGTTCGGGGCCAACGTCCTGACTTTC. It translates to CASSQAGFGANVLTF.

In this sample, this clone turned up a few times. The gene calls are TRBV10-1 and TRBJ2-7, with D perhaps matching TRBD2 (5 bases). CDR3 size: 15 residues. Germline V gene sequence: CDR1 WNHNN, CDR2 SYGVQD (reference sequence). V lost 3 bases and J 6 bases, leaving 18 bases between the germline ends. CDR3 loop: CASSDQYRRGSEQYF. CDR3 nucleotide sequence: TGCGCCAGCAGTGACCAATACCGCCGGGGAAGCGAGCAGTACTTC.

CDR3 in DNA: TGCGCCAGCACCTGGGGCACTGAGCAGTATTTT. Translated, it gives CASTWGTEQYF. V gene TRBV5-1 combines with J gene TRBJ2-3; perhaps TRBD1 as D (5 bases). The V and J ends lost 6 bases and 11 bases respectively, with 13 bases between them. The CDR3 spans 11 residues. Germline V gives CDR1 SGHRS, CDR2 YFSETQ.

This chain connects TRBV5-8 to TRBJ1-2; weak D call: TRBD1 (6 bases). The V gene's germline CDR1 is SGHTS and CDR2 YDEGEE. Between the trimmed V and J ends, which lost 5 bases and 7 bases, there was a span of 15 bases. This CDR3 is 13 amino acids long. The CDR3 DNA follows: TGTGCCAGCAGTCTGGAAGCAGGGGTTGGCTACACCTTC. Encoded protein: CASSLEAGVGYTF.

The chain employs TRBV19 and TRBJ2-1, with 7 bases aligning to TRBD1. V shed 8 bases and J 7 bases; nucleotides not matched to a gene: 14. This CDR3 region has 15 residues. CDR1 is LNHDA and CDR2 is SQIVND in the germline V gene (reference sequence). Here the CDR3 DNA reads TGTGCCAGTGGCCTTAGTAGGACAGGAAAGAATGAGCAGTTCTTC. This translates into CASGLSRTGKNEQFF.

V gene TRBV19 combines with J gene TRBJ2-3; D gene ambiguous. Trimming shortened V by 1 base and J by 5 bases, and 1 base separated the two germline ends. This CDR3 is built from 11 residues. Germline assignment: CDR1 LNHDA and CDR2 SQIVND (reference sequence). The CDR3 loop reads CASSIVDTQYF. CDR3 coding DNA: TGTGCCAGTAGTATAGTAGATACGCAGTATTTT. The entire variable domain, with the rest obtained from reference TRBV19 and TRBJ2-3, is as follows: DGGITQSPKYLFRKEGQNVTLSCEQNLNHDAMYWYRQDPGQGLRLIYYSQIVNDFQKGDIAEGYSVSREKKESFPLTVTSAQKNPTAFYLCASSIVDTQYFGPGTRLTVL.

The chain employs TRBV7-3 and TRBJ2-4; TRBD2 agrees at 7 bases. The ends lost 1 base at V and 0 bases at J; junction bases unmatched: 6. Germline V gene data show CDR1 as SGHTA and CDR2 as FQGTGA. There are 17 residues in the CDR3. The CDR3 DNA follows: TGTGCCAGCAGCTTAAGCGGGAGTGGGGTAGCCAAAAACATTCAGTACTTC. This codes for CASSLSGSGVAKNIQYF.

The chain is built from TRBV10-2 and TRBJ1-6, with 7 nucleotides matching TRBD1. Per the germline V gene, CDR1 is WSHSY and CDR2 is SAAADI. The CDR3 runs to 15 residues. The junction had 8 bases not matched to a gene; V was cut back by 7 bases and J by 5 bases. CDR3 residues: CASKPAQGHNSPLHF. Here the CDR3 DNA reads TGCGCCAGCAAACCCGCACAGGGGCATAATTCACCCCTCCACTTT.

The rearrangement links TRBV10-2 to TRBJ2-2; TRBD1 matches 8 bases. The CDR3 totals 13 residues. V dropped 6 bases and J dropped 9; count of bases not matched to a gene: 6. Per the germline V gene, CDR1 is WSHSY and CDR2 is SAAADI. The DNA of the CDR3 is TGCGCCAGCAGATCCGGGACAGGAAGGGAGCTGTTTTTT. Its protein is CASRSGTGRELFF.

The chain links TRBV6-6 to TRBJ1-4; 8 bases agree with TRBD1. The CDR3 has 15 amino acids. V shed 4 bases and J 8 bases; nucleotides not matched to a gene: 9. Germline V gene data show CDR1 as MNHNY and CDR2 as SVGAGI (reference sequence). As DNA, the CDR3 is TGTGCCAGCAGTTCCCGGGACAGGCTAAGGGAAAAACTGTTTTTT. Amino acid sequence: CASSSRDRLREKLFF.